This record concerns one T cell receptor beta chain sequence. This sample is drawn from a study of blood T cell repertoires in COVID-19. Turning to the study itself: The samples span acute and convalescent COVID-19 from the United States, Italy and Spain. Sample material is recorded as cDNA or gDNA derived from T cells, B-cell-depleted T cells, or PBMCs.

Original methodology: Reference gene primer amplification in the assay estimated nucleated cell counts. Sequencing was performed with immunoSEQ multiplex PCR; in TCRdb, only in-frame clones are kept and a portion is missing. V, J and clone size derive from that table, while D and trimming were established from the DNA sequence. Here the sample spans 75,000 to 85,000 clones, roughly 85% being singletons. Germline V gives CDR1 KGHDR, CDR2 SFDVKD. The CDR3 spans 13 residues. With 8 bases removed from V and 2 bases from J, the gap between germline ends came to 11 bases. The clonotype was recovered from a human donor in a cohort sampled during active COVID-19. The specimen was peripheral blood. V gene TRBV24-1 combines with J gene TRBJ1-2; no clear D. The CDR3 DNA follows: TGTGCCACCAATCCAGTGAAAAACTATGGCTACACCTTC. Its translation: CATNPVKNYGYTF.